The rows below give T cell receptor beta chains drawn from one sample of a study of radiotherapy plus CTLA-4 blockade in lung cancer. Sequenced by immunoSEQ multiplex PCR; TCRdb stores in-frame clones only, minus some. The sample holds approximately 57,000 clones, around 80% seen once. The sequencing used peripheral blood, collected from a patient treated with radiotherapy plus ipilimumab. These receptors were obtained from a human donor with non-small cell lung cancer whose response to radiotherapy plus ipilimumab could not be evaluated. Both conserved end residues are trimmed from each CDR3.

V	length	CDR3
TRBV2	14	ASKTGASSYNSPLH
TRBV9	12	ASSVGAEQETQY
TRBV4-1	13	ASSPRDSFNQPQH
TRBV27	12	ASSSQGAGYGYT
TRBV7-2	13	ASSSASGPQETQY
TRBV7-9	15	ATHRGRLAGGMETQY
TRBV2	12	ASIIRAGDNEQF
TRBV7-9	13	ASSLGQGNTDTQY
TRBV27	12	ASSHPGTAYEQY
TRBV28	14	ASSLGGVVRNSPLH
TRBV18	11	ASSPRGTDGYT
TRBV19	10	ASNTGWNEQF
TRBV4-3	15	ASSQDRLAGLNNEQF
TRBV19	13	ASSGQGRGNSPLH
TRBV4-1	14	ASSPPTSGPTDTQY
TRBV19	12	ASTPTGALSNLL
TRBV10-3	13	AISDVAGSTDTQY
TRBV27	12	ASRTGPPTDTQY
TRBV5-4	16	ASSSGGTSGTPSYEQY
TRBV12-2	11	ASRFGANTEAF
TRBV30	12	AWSQGQGGYGYT
TRBV29-1	10	SVETGGTEAF
TRBV20-1	9	SARVDTSYT
TRBV28	11	ASSGGAADRQY
TRBV7-2	13	ASSLKTSSYNEQF
TRBV18	14	ASSQFTGTGAYEQY
TRBV7-8	12	ASSLILPTDTQY